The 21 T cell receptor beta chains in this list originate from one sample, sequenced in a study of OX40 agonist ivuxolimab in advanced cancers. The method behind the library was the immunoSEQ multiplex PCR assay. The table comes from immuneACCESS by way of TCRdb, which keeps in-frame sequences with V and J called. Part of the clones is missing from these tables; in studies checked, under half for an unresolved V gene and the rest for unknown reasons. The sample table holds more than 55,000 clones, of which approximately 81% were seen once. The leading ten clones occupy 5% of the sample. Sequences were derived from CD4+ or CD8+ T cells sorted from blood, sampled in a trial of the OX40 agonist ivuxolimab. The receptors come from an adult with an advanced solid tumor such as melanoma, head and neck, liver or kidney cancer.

As DNA, the CDR3 is TGTGCCAGCAGCTCTCGACCCCCGGGCGGGAGGCCCTACGAGCAGTACTTC. Its protein is CASSSRPPGGRPYEQYF. The rearrangement uses TRBV11-2 and TRBJ2-7, with 8 bases matching TRBD2. Germline loops: CDR1 SGHAT, CDR2 FQNNGV. V was clipped by 4 bases and J by 2 bases; unmatched bases: 13. This CDR3 has 17 amino acids.

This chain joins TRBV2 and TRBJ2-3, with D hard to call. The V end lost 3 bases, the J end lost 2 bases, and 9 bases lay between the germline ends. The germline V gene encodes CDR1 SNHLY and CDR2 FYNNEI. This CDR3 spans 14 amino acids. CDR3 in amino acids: CASSESRFTDTQYF. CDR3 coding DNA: TGTGCCAGCAGTGAGTCCCGATTCACAGATACGCAGTATTTT.

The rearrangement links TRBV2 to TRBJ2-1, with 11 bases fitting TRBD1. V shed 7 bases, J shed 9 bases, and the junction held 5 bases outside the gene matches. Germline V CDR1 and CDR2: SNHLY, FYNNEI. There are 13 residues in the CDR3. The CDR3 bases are TGTGCCAGCATAGGGACAGGGGGTACTGAGCAGTTCTTC. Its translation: CASIGTGGTEQFF.

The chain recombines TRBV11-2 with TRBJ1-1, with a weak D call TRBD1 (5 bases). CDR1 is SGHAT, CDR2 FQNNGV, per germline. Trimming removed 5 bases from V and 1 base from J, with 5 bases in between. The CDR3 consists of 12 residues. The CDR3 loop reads CASSGGNTEAFF. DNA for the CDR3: TGTGCCAGCAGCGGGGGGAACACTGAAGCTTTCTTT.

The CDR3 sequence: CASSIAGGFTYNEQFF. In DNA, the CDR3 is TGTGCCAGTAGTATCGCGGGTGGCTTTACCTACAATGAGCAGTTCTTC. V is TRBV19 and J is TRBJ2-1, with a possible D match to TRBD2 (5 bases). Trimming cost V 3 bases and J 2 bases, with 14 bases left between them. This CDR3 is built from 16 residues. The germline V gene has CDR1 LNHDA and CDR2 SQIVND (reference sequence).

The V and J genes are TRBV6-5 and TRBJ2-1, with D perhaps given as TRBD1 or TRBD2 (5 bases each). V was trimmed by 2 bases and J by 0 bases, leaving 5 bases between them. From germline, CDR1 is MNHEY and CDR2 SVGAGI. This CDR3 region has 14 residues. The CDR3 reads CASSYGTSYNEQFF. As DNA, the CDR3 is TGTGCCAGCAGTTACGGGACCTCCTACAATGAGCAGTTCTTC.

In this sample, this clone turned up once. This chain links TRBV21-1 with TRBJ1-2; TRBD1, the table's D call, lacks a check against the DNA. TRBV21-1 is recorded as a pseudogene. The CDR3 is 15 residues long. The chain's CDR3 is CASSLRTGGNYGYTF. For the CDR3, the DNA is TGTGCCAGCAGCCTTCGGACAGGGGGCAACTATGGCTACACCTTC.

CDR3 in DNA: TGTGCCAGCAGCCCGACTAGCTCCTACAATGAGCAGTTCTTC. Its protein is CASSPTSSYNEQFF. This chain uses TRBV5-5 with TRBJ2-1, with TRBD2 as a possible D gene (6 bases). CDR3 length: 14 amino acids. The V end was cut by 4 bases, the J end by 0 bases, with 8 bases between. Germline V lookup: CDR1 SGHKS, CDR2 YYEKEE (reference sequence).

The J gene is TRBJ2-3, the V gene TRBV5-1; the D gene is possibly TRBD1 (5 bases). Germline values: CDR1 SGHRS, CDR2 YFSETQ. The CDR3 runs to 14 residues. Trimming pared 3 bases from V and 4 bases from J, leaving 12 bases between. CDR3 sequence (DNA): TGCGCCAGCAGCTGGCTAGGGGCTTCAGATACGCAGTATTTT. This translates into CASSWLGASDTQYF. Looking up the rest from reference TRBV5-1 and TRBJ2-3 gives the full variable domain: KAGVTQTPRYLIKTRGQQVTLSCSPISGHRSVSWYQQTPGQGLQFLFEYFSETQRNKGNFPGRFSGRQFSNSRSEMNVSTLELGDSALYLCASSWLGASDTQYFGPGTRLTVL.

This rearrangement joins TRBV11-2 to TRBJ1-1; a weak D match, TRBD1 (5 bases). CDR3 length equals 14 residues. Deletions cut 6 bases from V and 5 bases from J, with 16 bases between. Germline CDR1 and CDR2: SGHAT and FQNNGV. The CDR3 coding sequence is TGTGCCAGCAGTTCAGGGTGGTCTTTTACTGAAGCTTTCTTT. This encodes CASSSGWSFTEAFF. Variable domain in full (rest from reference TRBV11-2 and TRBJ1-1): EAGVAQSPRYKIIEKRQSVAFWCNPISGHATLYWYQQILGQGPKLLIQFQNNGVVDDSQLPKDRFSAERLKGVDSTLKIQPAKLEDSAVYLCASSSGWSFTEAFFGQGTRLTVV.

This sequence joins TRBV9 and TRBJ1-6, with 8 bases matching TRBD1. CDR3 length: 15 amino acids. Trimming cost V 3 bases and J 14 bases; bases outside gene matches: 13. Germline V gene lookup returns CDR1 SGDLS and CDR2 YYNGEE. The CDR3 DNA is TGTGCCAGCAGCGAGGGAGGGACAGGCCTTGGGGCCCTCCACTTT. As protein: CASSEGGTGLGALHF.

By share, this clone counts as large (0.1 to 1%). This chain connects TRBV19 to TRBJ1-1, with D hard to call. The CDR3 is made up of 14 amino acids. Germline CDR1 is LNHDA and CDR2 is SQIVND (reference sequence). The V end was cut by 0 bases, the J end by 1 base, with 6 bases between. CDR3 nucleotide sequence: TGTGCCAGTAGTATAGATAGCCCGAACACTGAAGCTTTCTTT. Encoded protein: CASSIDSPNTEAFF.

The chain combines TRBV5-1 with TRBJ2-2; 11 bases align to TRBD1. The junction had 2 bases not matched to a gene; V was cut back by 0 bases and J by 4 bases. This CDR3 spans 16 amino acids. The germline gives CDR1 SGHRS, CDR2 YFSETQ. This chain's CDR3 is CASSLEGQGGTGELFF. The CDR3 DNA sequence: TGCGCCAGCAGCTTGGAGGGACAGGGGGGCACCGGGGAGCTGTTTTTT.

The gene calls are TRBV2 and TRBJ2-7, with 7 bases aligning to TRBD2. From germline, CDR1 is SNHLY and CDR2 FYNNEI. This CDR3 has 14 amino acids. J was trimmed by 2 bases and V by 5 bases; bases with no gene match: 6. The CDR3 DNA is TGTGCCAGCAGTCCGCGACTAGCTACCTACGAGCAGTACTTC. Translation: CASSPRLATYEQYF.

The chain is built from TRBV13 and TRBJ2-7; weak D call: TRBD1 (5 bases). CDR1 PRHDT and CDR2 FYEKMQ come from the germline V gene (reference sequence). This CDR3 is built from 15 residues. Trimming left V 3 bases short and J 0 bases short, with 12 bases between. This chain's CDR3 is CASSFGDSRSYEQYF. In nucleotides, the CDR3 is TGTGCCAGCAGCTTCGGAGACAGCCGCTCCTACGAGCAGTACTTC.

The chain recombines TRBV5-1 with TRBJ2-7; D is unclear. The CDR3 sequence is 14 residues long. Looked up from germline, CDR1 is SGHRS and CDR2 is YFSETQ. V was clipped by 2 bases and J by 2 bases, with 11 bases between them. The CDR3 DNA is TGCGCCAGCAGCTTTGACGGAAATCCCTACGAGCAGTACTTC. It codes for CASSFDGNPYEQYF.

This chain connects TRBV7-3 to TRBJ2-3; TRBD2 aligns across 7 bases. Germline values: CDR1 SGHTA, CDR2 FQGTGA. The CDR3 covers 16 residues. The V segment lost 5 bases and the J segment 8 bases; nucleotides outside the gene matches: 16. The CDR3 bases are TGTGCCAGCAGCCCTGGCTATGGGCTAGCGGAGCTTACGCAGTATTTT. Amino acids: CASSPGYGLAELTQYF.

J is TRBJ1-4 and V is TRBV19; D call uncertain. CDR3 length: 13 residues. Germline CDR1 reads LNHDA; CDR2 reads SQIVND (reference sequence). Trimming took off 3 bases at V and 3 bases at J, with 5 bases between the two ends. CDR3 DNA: TGTGCCAGTAGTATGAATTCTAATGAAAAACTGTTTTTT. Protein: CASSMNSNEKLFF.

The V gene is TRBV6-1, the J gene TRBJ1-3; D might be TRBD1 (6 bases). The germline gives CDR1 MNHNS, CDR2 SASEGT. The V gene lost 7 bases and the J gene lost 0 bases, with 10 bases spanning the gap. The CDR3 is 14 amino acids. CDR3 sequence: CASTEGGSGNTIYF. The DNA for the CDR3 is TGTGCCAGCACAGAAGGGGGCTCTGGAAACACCATATATTTT.

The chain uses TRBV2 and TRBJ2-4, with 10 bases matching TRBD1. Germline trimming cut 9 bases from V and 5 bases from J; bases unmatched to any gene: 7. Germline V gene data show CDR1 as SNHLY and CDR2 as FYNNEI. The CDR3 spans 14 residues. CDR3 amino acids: CASFSGTGENIQYF. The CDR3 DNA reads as TGTGCCAGTTTTTCCGGGACAGGGGAAAACATTCAGTACTTC.

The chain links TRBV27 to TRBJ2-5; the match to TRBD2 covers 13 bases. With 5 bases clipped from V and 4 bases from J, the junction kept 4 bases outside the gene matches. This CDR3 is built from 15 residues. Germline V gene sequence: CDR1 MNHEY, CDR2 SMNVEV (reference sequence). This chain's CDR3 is CASSRGLAGAETQYF. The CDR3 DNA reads TGTGCCAGCAGTAGAGGACTAGCGGGGGCAGAGACCCAGTACTTC.